This entry lists 3 T cell receptor beta chains sequenced from one sample in a study of T cell changes during pregnancy in multiple sclerosis. Sequenced by immunoSEQ multiplex PCR; TCRdb stores in-frame clones only, minus some. This sample has 40,000 or so clones, with 90% to 95% found just once. The sequencing here drew on CD8+ T cells from peripheral blood mononuclear cells, taken before pregnancy. The origin of the receptors is a female donor with multiple sclerosis, enrolled in a pregnancy study.

The chain is built from TRBV5-1 and TRBJ1-1, with a weak D call TRBD1 (5 bases). The CDR3 totals 14 residues. V shed 0 bases and J shed 12 bases, with 18 bases lying between them. CDR1 and CDR2 from the germline V gene are SGHRS and YFSETQ. The CDR3 is CASSLAGEGMSSFF. The CDR3 region has the DNA TGCGCCAGCAGCTTGGCCGGGGAGGGGATGTCGTCTTTCTTT.

This rearrangement joins TRBV11-2 to TRBJ2-1; perhaps TRBD2 as D (6 bases). CDR1 is SGHAT and CDR2 is FQNNGV in the germline V gene. There are 17 residues in the CDR3. The ends were cut back, 7 bases at V and 4 bases at J, with 23 bases in the middle. The CDR3 DNA is TGTGCCAGCACCGACTCGAGGACCGGGGGATTTTACAATGAGCAGTTCTTC. It specifies CASTDSRTGGFYNEQFF.

The chain uses TRBV28 and TRBJ1-2, with 7 positions matching TRBD1. V dropped 5 bases and J dropped 8; count of bases not matched to a gene: 11. The CDR3 runs to 14 residues. The germline V gene encodes CDR1 MDHEN and CDR2 SYDVKM. CDR3 DNA: TGTGCCAGCAGTCCCCCGCACAGGGGAGAGGGCTACACCTTC. Protein product: CASSPPHRGEGYTF.